Here is one TCR beta chain with its context. What it binds is unknown. Trimming removed 5 bases from V and 3 bases from J; junction bases left unmatched: 11. Germline lookup yields CDR1 SGHVS and CDR2 FNYEAQ. This CDR3 is built from 17 residues. This entry is derived from a study of vaccination and CD4 T cells after COVID-19. The Oncomine TCR Beta short-read assay sequenced DNA from cultured CD4+ T cells. TCRdb processed the PCR reads anew with MiXCR; each CDR3 protein has one entry. The table has roughly 15,000 distinct CDR3 sequences, approximately 70% seen once. Noted treatment: approximately nine-day PBMC culture with coronavirus spike peptide pools or control peptides (ViraFEST assay). Once peptide pools had expanded antigen-specific T cells, ViraFEST sequenced TCRs. Whole-study findings and limits: Median counts of SARS-CoV-2-reactive clonotypes increased from roughly 22 to 38; this difference was not significant.

The sequence came from a human donor who had recovered from COVID-19. The V and J genes are TRBV7-6 and TRBJ2-5; 11 positions match TRBD2. The sequenced sample consisted of CD4+ T cells from blood, cultured in vitro. The CDR3 loop is CASSPRPGLAVKETQYF. As DNA, the CDR3 is TGTGCCAGCAGCCCTCGCCCGGGACTAGCGGTTAAAGAGACCCAGTACTTC. The whole variable domain, filled in from reference TRBV7-6 and TRBJ2-5, reads GAGVSQSPRYKVTKRGQDVALRCDPISGHVSLYWYRQALGQGPEFLTYFNYEAQQDKSGLPNDRFSAERPEGSISTLTIQRTEQRDSAMYRCASSPRPGLAVKETQYFGPGTRLLVL.